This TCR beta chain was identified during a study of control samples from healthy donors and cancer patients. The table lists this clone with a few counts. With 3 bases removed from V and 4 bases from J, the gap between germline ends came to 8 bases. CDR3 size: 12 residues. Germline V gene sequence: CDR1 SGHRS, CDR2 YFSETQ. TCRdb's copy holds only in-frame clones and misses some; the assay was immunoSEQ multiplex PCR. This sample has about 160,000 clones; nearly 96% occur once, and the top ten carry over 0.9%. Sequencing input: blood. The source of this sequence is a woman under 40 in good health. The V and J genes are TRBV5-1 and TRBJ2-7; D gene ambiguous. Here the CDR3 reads CASSSNGYEQYF. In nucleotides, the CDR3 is TGCGCCAGCAGCTCTAACGGATACGAGCAGTACTTC.